These 19 T cell receptor beta chains were sequenced from one sample in a study of blood T cell repertoires in COVID-19. The repertoire was sequenced with immunoSEQ multiplex PCR; TCRdb's copy has only in-frame clones and lacks some. The sample lists more than 250,000 clones, 87% occurring once. Sequencing input: PBMCs or T cells enriched from blood (not recorded which). These receptors all come from a woman between 25 and 40 years old who had recovered from COVID-19.

The CDR3 nucleotides read TGTGCCAGCAGCAAATTGAGACTTATCGGGGGGCGATTTCTCTATGGCTACACCTTC. It specifies CASSKLRLIGGRFLYGYTF. J is TRBJ1-2 and V is TRBV21-1. TRBV21-1 is assigned pseudogene status. This CDR3 has 19 residues.

The rearrangement uses TRBV5-1 and TRBJ1-1; no clear D. The CDR3 is 18 residues long. The V and J ends lost 1 base and 0 bases respectively, with 19 bases between them. The germline CDR1 and CDR2 sequences are SGHRS and YFSETQ. CDR3 nucleotide sequence: TGCGCCAGCAGCTTGATGTTGGGCAGCTCTCTCATGAACACTGAAGCTTTCTTT. Translation gives CASSLMLGSSLMNTEAFF.

Of note for this clone: Distinct nucleotide sequences in the sample also encode this CDR3. V is TRBV3-1 (or the pseudogene TRBV3-2) and J is TRBJ1-2, with D hard to call. Germline-derived CDR1 and CDR2 are LGHDT and YNNKEL (reference sequence). V shed 1 base and J shed 1 base, with 7 bases lying between them. This CDR3 is 14 amino acids long. The CDR3 spells CASSQGAGNYGYTF. The DNA for the CDR3 is TGTGCCAGCAGCCAAGGCGCCGGTAACTATGGCTACACCTTC.

The genes are TRBV2 and TRBJ1-6, with D possibly being TRBD1 (5 bases). Germline V gene lookup returns CDR1 SNHLY and CDR2 FYNNEI. The CDR3 contains 13 residues. The V end lost 9 bases, the J end lost 5 bases, and 11 bases lay between the germline ends. CDR3 in amino acids: CARGTLDNSPLHF. The CDR3 DNA sequence: TGTGCCAGAGGGACTCTAGATAATTCACCCCTCCACTTT.

The V gene is TRBV6-4, the J gene TRBJ1-1; D perhaps matches TRBD1 (5 bases). This CDR3 spans 13 amino acids. Trimming left V 7 bases short and J 6 bases short, with 15 bases between. Germline CDR1 reads MRHNA; CDR2 reads SNTAGT. CDR3 nucleotide sequence: TGTGCCAGCACCGCCAGGGTGGGGTCTGAAGCTTTCTTT. This sequence encodes CASTARVGSEAFF.

In its sample, this clone was seen a few times. The rearrangement links TRBV7-2 to TRBJ1-1, with 8 bases fitting TRBD1. The CDR3 sequence is 15 residues long. Germline assignment: CDR1 SGHTA and CDR2 FQGNSA. The trim removed 1 base at V and 3 bases at J, leaving 4 bases unmatched. CDR3 in DNA: TGTGCCAGCAGCTTAGTTGGACAGGGTTACACTGAAGCTTTCTTT. Translating it yields CASSLVGQGYTEAFF.

The rearrangement links TRBV6-1 to TRBJ1-5; 7 bases are shared with TRBD1. The CDR3 spans 15 residues. Germline V gene lookup returns CDR1 MNHNS and CDR2 SASEGT. Losses at the gene ends were 0 bases for V and 4 bases for J; bases not matched to a gene: 3. CDR3: CASSEAGQQNQPQHF. For the CDR3, the DNA is TGTGCCAGCAGTGAAGCGGGACAGCAAAATCAGCCCCAGCATTTT.

The chain is built from TRBV13 and TRBJ2-3; TRBD2 agrees at 11 bases. J lost 4 bases, V lost 5 bases, and 5 bases had no gene match. Germline CDR1 is PRHDT and CDR2 is FYEKMQ (reference sequence). There are 15 residues in the CDR3. The CDR3 sequence: CASSTRTSGSDTQYF. CDR3 nucleotide sequence: TGTGCCAGCAGCACCCGGACTAGCGGGTCAGATACGCAGTATTTT.

Only one count was recorded for this clone. The chain has TRBV7-3 and TRBJ2-2; tentative D call: TRBD2 (5 bases). The CDR3 has 16 amino acids. V lost 0 bases, J lost 6 bases, and 14 bases lay in between. Germline V gene sequence: CDR1 SGHTA, CDR2 FQGTGA. The CDR3 protein is CASSLTTGKWAGELFF. The CDR3 DNA follows: TGTGCCAGCAGCTTAACGACGGGAAAGTGGGCCGGGGAGCTGTTTTTT. Full variable domain (rest looked up from reference TRBV7-3 and TRBJ2-2): GAGVSQTPSNKVTEKGKYVELRCDPISGHTALYWYRQSLGQGPEFLIYFQGTGAADDSGLPNDRFFAVRPEGSVSTLKIQRTERGDSAVYLCASSLTTGKWAGELFFGEGSRLTVL.

The J gene is TRBJ1-5, the V gene TRBV19; 7 bases agree with TRBD1. From germline, CDR1 is LNHDA and CDR2 SQIVND (reference sequence). This CDR3 comprises 13 residues. After removal of 6 bases from V and 9 bases from J, the junction contained 8 bases not matched to a gene. CDR3 bases: TGTGCCAGTAGACCAACAGGGGATCGGCCCCAGCATTTT. Translation gives CASRPTGDRPQHF. Based on the CDR3 plus reference TRBV19 and TRBJ1-5, the full variable domain is DGGITQSPKYLFRKEGQNVTLSCEQNLNHDAMYWYRQDPGQGLRLIYYSQIVNDFQKGDIAEGYSVSREKKESFPLTVTSAQKNPTAFYLCASRPTGDRPQHFGDGTRLSIL.

The V gene is TRBV3-1 (or the pseudogene TRBV3-2), the J gene TRBJ2-3, with 7 bases that match TRBD1. CDR1 LGHDT and CDR2 YNNKEL come from the germline V gene (reference sequence). The CDR3 contains 14 residues. J gave up 1 base and V 4 bases, and 2 bases lay outside the gene matches. The CDR3 protein is CASSRGQGTDTQYF. The CDR3 region has the DNA TGTGCCAGCAGCCGAGGACAGGGCACAGATACGCAGTATTTT.

This clone has a single count. The V and J genes are TRBV7-9 and TRBJ1-5; D call uncertain. V was cut by 1 base and J by 9 bases, with 10 bases left in between. The CDR3 is made up of 13 amino acids. The germline gives CDR1 SEHNR, CDR2 FQNEAQ (reference sequence). The CDR3 reads CASSLGASGPQHF. The DNA of the CDR3 is TGTGCCAGCAGCTTAGGCGCCTCGGGGCCCCAGCATTTT. The full variable domain, with the rest looked up from reference TRBV7-9 and TRBJ1-5, is DTGVSQNPRHKITKRGQNVTFRCDPISEHNRLYWYRQTLGQGPEFLTYFQNEAQLEKSRLLSDRFSAERPKGSFSTLEIQRTEQGDSAMYLCASSLGASGPQHFGDGTRLSIL.

The chain employs TRBV28 and TRBJ1-2; D is undetermined. From germline, CDR1 is MDHEN and CDR2 SYDVKM. The CDR3 runs 16 residues. The V gene lost 6 bases and the J gene lost 8 bases, with 25 bases spanning the gap. For the CDR3, the DNA is TGTGCCAGCAGGAACTGGAGGGCTGACCTATTGCGGGGCTACACCTTC. Protein: CASRNWRADLLRGYTF.

The J gene is TRBJ1-6, the V gene TRBV23-1, with a tentative D call TRBD1 (6 bases). TRBV23-1 is an ORF, and what it does is uncertain. Trimming took 4 bases from V and 12 from J, leaving 22 bases between them. The CDR3 loop spans 16 amino acids. The CDR3 here is CASSPGLDRKLLPLHF. CDR3 nucleotide sequence: TGCGCCAGCAGTCCTGGCCTAGACAGGAAGTTGTTACCCCTCCACTTT.

This clone was counted a single time. The chain couples TRBV6-2 or TRBV6-3 to TRBJ1-2, with unresolved D. Germline CDR1 is MNHEY and CDR2 is SVGEGT. There are 13 residues in the CDR3. V lost 4 bases and J lost 3, with 9 bases in between. For the CDR3, the DNA is TGTGCCAGCAGTTCGACTGTTCACTATGGCTACACCTTC. Translating gives CASSSTVHYGYTF.

The chain recombines TRBV5-1 with TRBJ2-3; TRBD1 might be the D (5 bases). The CDR3 has 16 amino acids. Germline values: CDR1 SGHRS, CDR2 YFSETQ. V was pared by 3 bases and J by 5 bases, with 19 bases between. The CDR3 sequence: CASSSPDQGWGDTQYF. CDR3 coding DNA: TGCGCCAGCAGCTCCCCAGATCAGGGCTGGGGAGATACGCAGTATTTT. Based on the CDR3 plus reference TRBV5-1 and TRBJ2-3, the full variable domain is KAGVTQTPRYLIKTRGQQVTLSCSPISGHRSVSWYQQTPGQGLQFLFEYFSETQRNKGNFPGRFSGRQFSNSRSEMNVSTLELGDSALYLCASSSPDQGWGDTQYFGPGTRLTVL.

This chain connects TRBV11-1 to TRBJ2-2, with D uncertain. V lost 1 base, J lost 4 bases, and 10 bases lay in between. This CDR3 comprises 15 residues. The germline CDR1 and CDR2 sequences are SGHAT and FQDESV (reference sequence). The CDR3 is CASSLEALGTGELFF. CDR3 in DNA: TGTGCCAGCAGCTTAGAGGCGCTAGGCACCGGGGAGCTGTTTTTT.

The chain is built from TRBV5-1 and TRBJ1-2, with a tentative D call TRBD1 (5 bases). Germline V CDR1 and CDR2: SGHRS, YFSETQ. Trimming left V 7 bases short and J 3 bases short, with 19 bases between. CDR3 length: 15 amino acids. The CDR3 is CASANGGAADYGYTF. For the CDR3, the DNA is TGCGCCAGCGCTAACGGAGGGGCAGCAGACTATGGCTACACCTTC.

This chain links TRBV2 with TRBJ1-5; D not certain. In germline, CDR1 is SNHLY, CDR2 FYNNEI. The CDR3 sequence is 12 residues long. Trimming took 1 base from V and 6 from J, leaving 4 bases between them. This chain's CDR3 is CASSEGGQPQHF. DNA for the CDR3: TGTGCCAGCAGTGAAGGAGGTCAGCCCCAGCATTTT.